This T cell receptor (beta chain) emerged from a study of T-cell memory formation after mild COVID-19. A single record per CDR3 protein comes from TCRdb applying MiXCR to the 5' RACE reads. The sample consists of 150,000 to 200,000 distinct CDR3 sequences, 16% of them appearing once. The CDR3 is 15 residues long. With 0 bases removed from V and 2 bases from J, the gap between germline ends came to 8 bases. Germline-derived CDR1 and CDR2 are SGHRS and YFSETQ. Material for sequencing was PBMCs or a T cell subset sorted from them (not recorded which). This sequence originates from an adult woman who had mild COVID-19 (a few samples of this study predate the infection). Cell type and time point are not known. The chain employs TRBV5-1 and TRBJ2-2; D gene ambiguous. In DNA form, the CDR3 reads TGCGCCAGCAGCTTGGCCCGGACCAACACCGGGGAGCTGTTTTTT. Protein product: CASSLARTNTGELFF. The full variable domain, rest sourced from reference TRBV5-1 and TRBJ2-2, is KAGVTQTPRYLIKTRGQQVTLSCSPISGHRSVSWYQQTPGQGLQFLFEYFSETQRNKGNFPGRFSGRQFSNSRSEMNVSTLELGDSALYLCASSLARTNTGELFFGEGSRLTVL.